Following are 29 T cell receptor beta chains from one sample sequenced in a study of blood T cell repertoires in COVID-19. Profiling relied on immunoSEQ multiplex PCR, and the TCRdb table lists in-frame clones only, not all of them. The data hold over 300,000 clones, with 70% to 90% observed a single time. The sequenced sample was peripheral blood. The receptors were sampled from a man aged 35 to 55 with acute or convalescent COVID-19.

This clone was observed many times. J is TRBJ2-7 and V is TRBV7-3, with TRBD2 matching over 9 bases. The CDR3 contains 17 residues. Germline CDR1 is SGHTA and CDR2 is FQGTGA. Germline trimming cut 5 bases from V and 5 bases from J; bases unmatched to any gene: 16. The CDR3, as DNA: TGTGCCAGCAGCCCCACGGGTCGCGGGGGGGCGGTCGACGAGCAGTACTTC. Translation gives CASSPTGRGGAVDEQYF.

The chain has TRBV5-1 and TRBJ2-3; the D gene is possibly TRBD1 (5 bases). CDR3 length equals 14 residues. Germline lookup yields CDR1 SGHRS and CDR2 YFSETQ. The germline V and J ends were trimmed by 4 bases and 0 bases, with 9 bases remaining between them. This CDR3 reads CASSVDRSTDTQYF. The CDR3 DNA sequence: TGCGCCAGCAGCGTCGACAGAAGCACAGATACGCAGTATTTT.

This clone was counted once. V usage is TRBV2 and J usage is TRBJ1-3, with 11 positions matching TRBD1. The V gene end was trimmed by 8 bases and the J gene end by 0 bases; junction bases not matched to a gene: 18. CDR1 and CDR2 (germline): SNHLY, FYNNEI. The CDR3 totals 20 residues. The CDR3 region is CASSPRAGTGGPLSGNTIYF. CDR3 DNA: TGTGCCAGCTCCCCCAGAGCCGGGACAGGGGGTCCCCTCTCTGGAAACACCATATATTTT.

This CDR3 reads CASSYDRYTDTQYF. Written as DNA, the CDR3 is TGTGCCAGCAGTTACGACAGGTACACAGATACGCAGTATTTT. V and J are TRBV6-6 and TRBJ2-3; tentative D call: TRBD1 (6 bases). Germline-derived CDR1 and CDR2 are MNHNY and SVGAGI (reference sequence). V gave up 2 bases and J gave up 2 bases, with 8 bases separating them. The CDR3 sequence is 14 residues long.

On this clone: The CDR3 carries no conserved terminal phenylalanine or tryptophan, so it likely arises from a read error. It is unclear where the CDR3 begins or ends on the DNA, so no DNA is shown, and the CDR3 is as TCRdb lists it. V usage is TRBV4-1 and J usage is TRBJ1-2; the DNA was not compared with TRBD1, the D call given in the table. Germline V gives CDR1 MGHRA, CDR2 YSYEKL. Termini included, the CDR3 measures 12 amino acids. CDR3 sequence: CASSQDGTGRGV.

Comment on this clone: The sample contains more than one DNA sequence encoding this CDR3. The chain joins TRBV18 to TRBJ1-1, with a possible D match to TRBD1 (6 bases). Germline assignment: CDR1 KGHSH and CDR2 LQKENI. Trimming cost V 3 bases and J 3 bases, with 8 bases left between them. CDR3 length: 13 residues. The CDR3 loop is CASSPNRDTEAFF. The CDR3 nucleotides are TGTGCCAGCTCACCGAACAGGGACACTGAAGCTTTCTTT.

The genes are TRBV2 and TRBJ1-5, with 8 bases matching TRBD1. Germline V lookup: CDR1 SNHLY, CDR2 FYNNEI. Trimming cost V 5 bases and J 7 bases; bases outside gene matches: 7. The CDR3 runs to 14 residues. The CDR3 DNA follows: TGTGCCAGCAGTCAGACAGGGGAATACCAGCCCCAGCATTTT. This translates into CASSQTGEYQPQHF.

V usage is TRBV27 and J usage is TRBJ2-7, with a possible D match to TRBD2 (6 bases). V lost 3 bases to trimming and J lost 7 bases, with 13 bases between them. Germline V gene data show CDR1 as MNHEY and CDR2 as SMNVEV (reference sequence). This CDR3 region has 13 residues. The CDR3 nucleotides read TGTGCCAGCAGTTTGATCGGGGCGGGGGAGCAGTACTTC. Translating gives CASSLIGAGEQYF.

The CDR3 spells CASSQGSYSGGFTDTQYF. The CDR3 region has the DNA TGCGCCAGCAGCCAAGGTTCCTATAGCGGGGGTTTCACAGATACGCAGTATTTT. This chain uses TRBV4-1 with TRBJ2-3; the match to TRBD2 covers 9 bases. Germline V lookup: CDR1 MGHRA, CDR2 YSYEKL. The CDR3 has 18 amino acids. J was trimmed by 2 bases and V by 1 base; bases with no gene match: 10.

The chain carries TRBV19 and TRBJ1-4, with D maybe TRBD1 (5 bases). With 6 bases removed from V and 7 bases from J, the gap between germline ends came to 21 bases. Germline-derived CDR1 and CDR2 are LNHDA and SQIVND (reference sequence). The CDR3 has 16 residues. CDR3 amino acids: CASRKSSGGGGEKLFF. The CDR3 DNA reads as TGTGCCAGTAGAAAAAGCTCCGGGGGGGGAGGTGAAAAACTGTTTTTT.

In nucleotides, the CDR3 is TGTGCCAGCAGCTTTGGTACGAGCTATGGCTACACCTTC. It codes for CASSFGTSYGYTF. The rearrangement uses TRBV5-6 and TRBJ1-2, with D unresolved. CDR1 is SGHDT, CDR2 YYEEEE, per germline. This CDR3 has 13 amino acids. V lost 2 bases to trimming and J lost 4 bases, with 9 bases between them.

CDR3 protein: CASATLILAGKYEQYF. The CDR3 nucleotides are TGTGCCAGCGCCACACTCATACTAGCGGGCAAATACGAGCAGTACTTC. J is TRBJ2-7 and V is TRBV2, with 9 positions matching TRBD2. J lost 4 bases, V lost 8 bases, and 15 bases had no gene match. The CDR3 is made up of 16 amino acids. CDR1 is SNHLY, CDR2 FYNNEI, per germline.

The chain links TRBV30 to TRBJ1-2; a weak D match, TRBD1 (6 bases). With 1 base removed from V and 6 bases from J, the gap between germline ends came to 12 bases. Germline lookup yields CDR1 GTSNPN and CDR2 SVGIG (reference sequence). This CDR3 contains 13 residues. Here the CDR3 DNA reads TGTGCCTGGAGTGGGGGGCGATACAATGGCTACACCTTC. This encodes CAWSGGRYNGYTF. The entire variable domain, with the rest obtained from reference TRBV30 and TRBJ1-2, is as follows: SQTIHQWPATLVQPVGSPLSLECTVEGTSNPNLYWYRQAAGRGLQLLFYSVGIGQISSEVPQNLSASRPQDRQFILSSKKLLLSDSGFYLCAWSGGRYNGYTFGSGTRLTVV.

The gene calls are TRBV7-3 and TRBJ2-3, with 14 bases lining up with TRBD2. V lost 5 bases, J lost 1 base, and 14 bases stayed unmatched. Germline V CDR1 and CDR2: SGHTA, FQGTGA. The CDR3 is 20 amino acids. The CDR3: CASSPGTSGSKESRTDTQYF. The CDR3 coding sequence is TGTGCCAGCAGCCCCGGGACTAGCGGGAGTAAGGAATCTCGCACAGATACGCAGTATTTT.

The chain has TRBV6-5 and TRBJ1-2; D is possibly TRBD1 (6 bases). The CDR3 covers 13 residues. V was shortened by 6 bases and J by 4 bases, with 12 bases between the two germline ends. The germline gives CDR1 MNHEY, CDR2 SVGAGI. The CDR3, as DNA: TGTGCCAGCAGCAGTACAGGGTTCTATGGCTACACCTTC. Protein: CASSSTGFYGYTF.

CDR3 residues: CASSPNAGGADTQYF. The CDR3 DNA is TGTGCCAGCAGCCCGAACGCTGGAGGGGCAGATACGCAGTATTTT. This chain joins TRBV28 and TRBJ2-3, with a possible D match to TRBD2 (6 bases). This CDR3 has 15 residues. The ends were cut back, 6 bases at V and 4 bases at J, with 17 bases in the middle. Germline V gene sequence: CDR1 MDHEN, CDR2 SYDVKM.

J is TRBJ2-2 and V is TRBV27, with D unclear. CDR1 MNHEY and CDR2 SMNVEV come from the germline V gene (reference sequence). Trimming pared 2 bases from V and 7 bases from J, leaving 8 bases between. CDR3 length equals 13 residues. The CDR3 nucleotides read TGTGCCAGCAGTTTAAATAGAGGCGGGGAGCTGTTTTTT. Its translation is CASSLNRGGELFF.

The V call is TRBV28, the J call TRBJ1-3; D is undetermined. Per the germline V gene, CDR1 is MDHEN and CDR2 is SYDVKM. V was shortened by 6 bases and J by 9 bases, with 15 bases between the two germline ends. The CDR3 loop spans 13 amino acids. The CDR3 region has the DNA TGTGCCAGCAGGGCCGGAAGGCGCGGCACCATATATTTT. Translating it yields CASRAGRRGTIYF.

The V gene is TRBV28, the J gene TRBJ2-1; 7 bases map to TRBD1. The CDR3 has 12 amino acids. V dropped 6 bases and J dropped 9; count of bases not matched to a gene: 5. Germline V gene data show CDR1 as MDHEN and CDR2 as SYDVKM. The CDR3 DNA is TGTGCCAGCAGCCTTAACAGGGGTGAGCAGTTCTTC. Amino acids: CASSLNRGEQFF.

The chain links TRBV27 to TRBJ2-2; D remains unclear. CDR3 length equals 18 residues. Trimming cost V 5 bases and J 6 bases, with 25 bases left between them. Germline loops: CDR1 MNHEY, CDR2 SMNVEV (reference sequence). CDR3 residues: CASSPYASADVLAGELFF. The CDR3 nucleotides are TGTGCCAGCAGTCCTTACGCTAGTGCGGATGTTCTAGCCGGGGAGCTGTTTTTT.

The rearrangement uses TRBV11-2 and TRBJ1-4; TRBD1 aligns across 7 bases. This CDR3 is built from 16 residues. Germline trimming cut 2 bases from V and 8 bases from J; bases unmatched to any gene: 11. Germline V gives CDR1 SGHAT, CDR2 FQNNGV. The CDR3 here is CASSLRGDSREEKLFF. The CDR3 bases are TGTGCCAGCAGCTTACGAGGGGACAGTCGGGAAGAAAAACTGTTTTTT.

The rearrangement joins TRBV12-3 or TRBV12-4 to TRBJ2-7; D not resolved. The CDR3 covers 13 residues. Trimming left V 2 bases short and J 1 base short, with 6 bases between. The CDR3 sequence: CASSLQISYEQYF. CDR3 DNA: TGTGCCAGCAGTTTACAGATTTCCTACGAGCAGTACTTC.

The V call is TRBV11-1, the J call TRBJ2-1; tentative D call: TRBD2 (5 bases). CDR1 is SGHAT, CDR2 FQDESV, per germline (reference sequence). CDR3 length: 11 residues. Trimming left V 8 bases short and J 9 bases short, with 11 bases between. The CDR3 here is CASEGRSEQFF. The CDR3 nucleotides read TGTGCCAGCGAGGGTCGGAGTGAGCAGTTCTTC. Combining the CDR3 with reference TRBV11-1 and TRBJ2-1 gives the whole variable domain EAEVAQSPRYKITEKSQAVAFWCDPISGHATLYWYRQILGQGPELLVQFQDESVVDDSQLPKDRFSAERLKGVDSTLKIQPAELGDSAMYLCASEGRSEQFFGPGTRLTVL.

The rearrangement links TRBV3-1 (or the pseudogene TRBV3-2) to TRBJ1-5; D uncertain. Germline V gives CDR1 LGHDT, CDR2 YNNKEL (reference sequence). Trimming pared 5 bases from V and 0 bases from J, leaving 11 bases between. The CDR3 runs to 15 residues. CDR3 sequence: CASSMSGSSNQPQHF. Here the CDR3 DNA reads TGTGCCAGCAGCATGAGCGGGAGTAGCAATCAGCCCCAGCATTTT.

This clone was seen only once. The genes are TRBV6-2 or TRBV6-3 and TRBJ2-7; 10 nucleotides line up with TRBD1. Trimming cost V 5 bases and J 6 bases; bases outside gene matches: 10. The CDR3 contains 15 residues. Germline V gene sequence: CDR1 MNHEY, CDR2 SVGEGT. The CDR3 DNA is TGTGCCAGCAGTCAATGGGACAGGGGAGTGGTCGAGCAGTACTTC. Translated: CASSQWDRGVVEQYF.

This clone appeared a single time. In nucleotides, the CDR3 is TGTGCCAGCAGTTTATGGCAGGCCGACAACAACCGAGGGGCTTTCTTT. Its translation: CASSLWQADNNRGAFF. The gene calls are TRBV28 and TRBJ1-1; D is ambiguous. V dropped 0 bases and J dropped 11 bases, with 22 bases sitting between them. Germline CDR1 is MDHEN and CDR2 is SYDVKM. CDR3 size: 16 residues.

The sample holds a few counts of this clone. This chain connects TRBV7-3 to TRBJ1-2; possibly TRBD1 for D (5 bases). Trimming left V 5 bases short and J 3 bases short, with 13 bases between. This CDR3 region has 14 residues. CDR1 and CDR2 (germline): SGHTA, FQGTGA. The CDR3 sequence is CASSPGRGDYGYTF. CDR3 DNA: TGTGCCAGCAGCCCCGGGAGGGGAGACTATGGCTACACCTTC. Full variable domain (remainder filled in from reference TRBV7-3 and TRBJ1-2): GAGVSQTPSNKVTEKGKYVELRCDPISGHTALYWYRQSLGQGPEFLIYFQGTGAADDSGLPNDRFFAVRPEGSVSTLKIQRTERGDSAVYLCASSPGRGDYGYTFGSGTRLTVV.

The chain links TRBV3-1 (or the pseudogene TRBV3-2) to TRBJ2-7, with 9 bases lining up with TRBD1. Germline CDR1 LGHDT, CDR2 YNNKEL (reference sequence). This CDR3 contains 17 residues. With V trimmed by 0 bases and J by 6 bases, 12 bases remained unmatched. DNA for the CDR3: TGTGCCAGCAGCCAAGAACCGTGGGGACAGGGTATCTCCGAGCAGTACTTC. This codes for CASSQEPWGQGISEQYF.

V usage is TRBV11-2 and J usage is TRBJ2-3; D might be TRBD2 (6 bases). The CDR3 is made up of 17 amino acids. Germline lookup yields CDR1 SGHAT and CDR2 FQNNGV. Trimming cost V 2 bases and J 4 bases, with 19 bases left between them. The CDR3 DNA reads TGTGCCAGCAGCTTAAGGGGAGTCAGCTCGGGGGCAGATACGCAGTATTTT. Protein product: CASSLRGVSSGADTQYF.